These 19 T cell receptor beta chains were all obtained from the same sample, sequenced in a study of OX40 agonist ivuxolimab in advanced cancers. Generated by immunoSEQ multiplex PCR, the TCRdb table keeps only in-frame clones and is missing some. The table has about 40,000 clones, approximately 86% seen once. Here the sequenced sample was CD4+ or CD8+ T cells sorted from blood, taken in a trial of the OX40 agonist ivuxolimab. The receptors were sampled from an adult with an advanced solid tumor such as melanoma, head and neck, liver or kidney cancer.

This chain links TRBV6-6 with TRBJ2-2; unclear D gene. Trimming took 8 bases from V and 5 from J, leaving 6 bases between them. Germline CDR1 reads MNHNY; CDR2 reads SVGAGI (reference sequence). This CDR3 has 11 residues. The CDR3 protein is CASWMTGELFF. DNA of the CDR3: TGTGCCAGCTGGATGACCGGGGAGCTGTTTTTT.

The CDR3 region is CASSLTGAGNTIYF. In DNA form, the CDR3 reads TGTGCCAGCAGCTTGACAGGGGCTGGAAACACCATATATTTT. This chain connects TRBV7-3 to TRBJ1-3, with 8 bases aligning to TRBD1. J was trimmed by 2 bases and V by 3 bases; bases with no gene match: 0. This CDR3 is 14 amino acids long. The germline V gene encodes CDR1 SGHTA and CDR2 FQGTGA.

This chain uses TRBV9 with TRBJ1-6; D not certain. The CDR3 covers 14 residues. Germline values: CDR1 SGDLS, CDR2 YYNGEE. Trimming pared 3 bases from V and 1 base from J, leaving 5 bases between. DNA for the CDR3: TGTGCCAGCAGCGGGGTGTCCTATAATTCACCCCTCCACTTT. It yields the protein CASSGVSYNSPLHF.

This clone is medium-sized in the sample. The rearrangement joins TRBV6-5 to TRBJ2-2; D is perhaps TRBD2 (5 bases). V lost 8 bases and J lost 5, with 6 bases in between. Germline V gene data show CDR1 as MNHEY and CDR2 as SVGAGI. This CDR3 has 11 residues. This chain's CDR3 is CASGETGELFF. The CDR3 DNA sequence: TGTGCCAGCGGGGAGACCGGGGAGCTGTTTTTT.

The chain couples TRBV4-3 to TRBJ2-1; 8 positions agree with TRBD1. After removal of 5 bases from V and 12 bases from J, the junction contained 6 bases not matched to a gene. This CDR3 contains 12 residues. Germline assignment: CDR1 LGHNA and CDR2 YSLEER. This CDR3 is CASSYTGTGQFF. The CDR3, as DNA: TGCGCCAGCAGCTATACCGGGACAGGGCAGTTCTTC.

The rearrangement links TRBV11-2 to TRBJ1-3; D is perhaps TRBD1 (5 bases). The V end lost 3 bases, the J end lost 1 base, and 13 bases lay between the germline ends. Germline V gene sequence: CDR1 SGHAT, CDR2 FQNNGV. The CDR3 sequence is 16 residues long. The CDR3 is CASSFGTANSGNTIYF. The DNA for the CDR3 is TGTGCCAGCAGCTTTGGGACCGCGAATTCTGGAAACACCATATATTTT.

The chain carries TRBV19 and TRBJ2-7; D remains unclear. The germline V and J ends were trimmed by 5 bases and 0 bases, with 11 bases remaining between them. The length of the CDR3 is 14 residues. Germline V lookup: CDR1 LNHDA, CDR2 SQIVND (reference sequence). The CDR3 here is CASSSARSSYEQYF. The CDR3 DNA is TGTGCCAGTAGTTCGGCACGAAGCTCCTACGAGCAGTACTTC.

This chain joins TRBV11-3 and TRBJ2-3; a weak D match, TRBD1 (6 bases). The CDR3 length is 14 residues. Germline V gene data show CDR1 as SGHNT and CDR2 as YENEEA. Trimming cost V 4 bases and J 4 bases, with 12 bases left between them. In DNA, the CDR3 is TGTGCCAGCAGCTCCCGGGACAAACCAGATACGCAGTATTTT. Its protein is CASSSRDKPDTQYF.

This clone has just a few counts. The genes are TRBV5-8 and TRBJ2-1, with 8 bases matching TRBD1. The ends lost 4 bases at V and 15 bases at J; junction bases unmatched: 6. This CDR3 is 11 amino acids long. Germline-derived CDR1 and CDR2 are SGHTS and YDEGEE. The CDR3 bases are TGTGCCAGCAGCCCTCCAGGGGGCCCGTTCTTC. The encoded protein is CASSPPGGPFF.

The chain couples TRBV10-1 to TRBJ2-7; no definite D call. There are 12 residues in the CDR3. Germline V gene data show CDR1 as WNHNN and CDR2 as SYGVQD (reference sequence). V gave up 3 bases and J gave up 1 base, with 4 bases separating them. The CDR3 DNA reads as TGCGCCAGCAGTGAAGGTTCCTACGAGCAGTACTTC. This encodes CASSEGSYEQYF.

The chain uses TRBV19 and TRBJ2-2, with 7 bases matching TRBD2. Germline lookup yields CDR1 LNHDA and CDR2 SQIVND (reference sequence). The CDR3 sequence is 15 residues long. With V trimmed by 7 bases and J by 6 bases, 11 bases remained unmatched. CDR3 protein: CASTLTSGGAGELFF. The CDR3 DNA is TGTGCCAGTACCTTAACTAGTGGGGGGGCCGGGGAGCTGTTTTTT.

In this sample, this clone turned up once. The chain links TRBV15 to TRBJ2-3, with 8 bases lining up with TRBD1. The junction had 13 bases not matched to a gene; V was cut back by 3 bases and J by 8 bases. This CDR3 comprises 16 residues. Germline-derived CDR1 and CDR2 are LNHNV and YYDKDF (reference sequence). In DNA form, the CDR3 reads TGTGCCACCAGCAGTGACGGGACAGGACCCAGGGGTACGCAGTATTTT. Amino acids: CATSSDGTGPRGTQYF.

Regarding this clone: The CDR3 does not close with the conserved phenylalanine or tryptophan, likely indicating a read error. The rearrangement uses TRBV5-6 and TRBJ1-6; no definite D call. V was shortened by 0 bases and J by 7 bases, with 14 bases between the two germline ends. The CDR3 has 16 amino acids. The V gene's germline CDR1 is SGHDT and CDR2 YYEEEE. The CDR3 is CASSLDRTFPNSPLHL. The CDR3 DNA follows: TGTGCCAGCAGCTTGGATCGGACCTTCCCAAATTCACCCCTCCACCTT.

V gene TRBV27 combines with J gene TRBJ2-6; tentatively, D is TRBD2 (6 bases). Trimming took 5 bases from V and 4 from J, leaving 18 bases between them. The CDR3 spans 17 residues. The germline CDR1 and CDR2 sequences are MNHEY and SMNVEV (reference sequence). This CDR3 is CASSPPGLWAGANVLTF. CDR3 nucleotide sequence: TGTGCCAGCAGTCCACCGGGACTCTGGGCGGGGGCCAACGTCCTGACTTTC.

The CDR3 reads CARSSGTEGYEQFF. CDR3 sequence (DNA): TGTGCCAGAAGTTCCGGGACGGAAGGCTATGAGCAGTTCTTC. V gene TRBV2 combines with J gene TRBJ2-1, with D perhaps matching TRBD1 or TRBD2 (5 bases each). Trimming removed 9 bases at V and 8 bases at J, with 20 bases between. CDR3 length: 14 residues. Looked up from germline, CDR1 is SNHLY and CDR2 is FYNNEI.

The J gene is TRBJ1-1, the V gene TRBV21-1; the table's D call of TRBD1 was not tested on the DNA. TRBV21-1 is deemed a pseudogene. The CDR3 length is 19 residues. The CDR3: CASSNCGAGPGTGNTEAFF. DNA of the CDR3: TGTGCCAGCAGCAATTGCGGCGCTGGTCCCGGGACAGGGAACACTGAAGCTTTCTTT.

The V and J genes are TRBV27 and TRBJ2-3, with 8 bases fitting TRBD1. CDR3 length: 14 amino acids. Germline lookup yields CDR1 MNHEY and CDR2 SMNVEV (reference sequence). Trimming at V came to 3 bases and at J to 4 bases, leaving 3 bases not matched to a gene. CDR3 nucleotides: TGTGCCAGCAGTTTGGGACAGGCCGCAGATACGCAGTATTTT. This translates into CASSLGQAADTQYF.

V usage is TRBV12-5 and J usage is TRBJ2-6; D might be TRBD1 (5 bases). The germline gives CDR1 LGHNT, CDR2 FRNRAP. The CDR3 is made up of 18 amino acids. V lost 0 bases and J lost 2, with 14 bases in between. CDR3 residues: CASGLVGQPSPGANVLTF. CDR3 bases: TGTGCTAGTGGTTTGGTGGGGCAGCCCTCCCCTGGGGCCAACGTCCTGACTTTC.

The J gene is TRBJ1-2, the V gene TRBV13; no definite D call. This CDR3 contains 16 residues. Germline V CDR1 and CDR2: PRHDT, FYEKMQ (reference sequence). V was cut by 5 bases and J by 0 bases, with 16 bases left in between. The CDR3 here is CASSPESAGSNYGYTF. DNA of the CDR3: TGTGCCAGCAGCCCCGAATCGGCAGGCTCTAACTATGGCTACACCTTC.